This T cell receptor (beta chain) emerged from a study of blood T cell repertoires in COVID-19. Study-level information: The study drew acute and convalescent COVID-19 samples from the United States, Italy and Spain.

Seattle-derived patients entered the study during active infection and were followed longitudinally. The CDR3 has 16 residues. CDR1 and CDR2 (germline): SGHAT, FQNNGV. V lost 4 bases, J lost 7 bases, and 11 bases stayed unmatched. In the authors' workflow: Estimated nucleated cell counts came from reference gene primer amplification. Clones were read by immunoSEQ multiplex PCR, and TCRdb kept only the in-frame ones, dropping some. The V and J calls and clone size come from that table; D and trimming were worked out from the DNA. Of roughly 100,000 clones listed, around 90% are singletons. This TCR came from a woman aged 45-65 years with COVID-19, enrolled during active disease. The sample consisted of peripheral blood. The rearrangement uses TRBV11-2 and TRBJ2-1; TRBD2 aligns across 9 bases. CDR3 sequence reads: CASSSPRGGLGNEQFF. For the CDR3, the DNA is TGTGCCAGCAGCTCCCCGCGGGGGGGCCTAGGGAATGAGCAGTTCTTC.